This entry lists 10 T cell receptor beta chains sequenced from one sample in a study of identical twins. TCRdb called the 5' RACE reads again in MiXCR, with one record for every CDR3 protein. The sample has fewer than 550,000 distinct CDR3 sequences; 13% to 15% are singletons. The same data also went into a second study, on yellow fever vaccine responses in identical twins.

The specimen was CD4+ T cells sorted from blood. The origin of the receptors is a woman under 30 in good health.

The rearrangement joins TRBV27 to TRBJ2-5; 7 nucleotides match TRBD2. V gave up 5 bases and J gave up 3 bases; unmatched junction bases: 3. The V gene's germline CDR1 is MNHEY and CDR2 SMNVEV (reference sequence). This CDR3 has 13 residues. For the CDR3, the DNA is TGTGCCAGCAGTCACCGGGGGGAAGAGACCCAGTACTTC. Encoded protein: CASSHRGEETQYF.

This clonotype was seen a few times. The chain couples TRBV24-1 to TRBJ2-4, with D uncertain. Trimming left V 5 bases short and J 8 bases short, with 18 bases between. The CDR3 has 15 residues. Germline V gene lookup returns CDR1 KGHDR and CDR2 SFDVKD. CDR3 DNA sequence: TGTGCCACCAGTGCCCAAAGACCCGGCCCGGACATTCAGTACTTC. Its translation: CATSAQRPGPDIQYF.

The J gene is TRBJ2-1, the V gene TRBV20-1; possibly TRBD1 or TRBD2 for D (6 bases each). The length of the CDR3 is 14 residues. V was trimmed by 2 bases and J by 6 bases, leaving 14 bases between them. Germline loops: CDR1 DFQATT, CDR2 SNEGSKA (reference sequence). This chain's CDR3 is CSARLAKGGNEQFF. The CDR3 DNA sequence: TGCAGTGCTAGACTAGCTAAGGGGGGCAATGAGCAGTTCTTC.

This chain links TRBV20-1 with TRBJ1-5; D gene ambiguous. The V end was cut by 2 bases, the J end by 3 bases, with 14 bases between. Germline loops: CDR1 DFQATT, CDR2 SNEGSKA (reference sequence). The CDR3 loop spans 15 amino acids. CDR3 bases: TGCAGTGCTAGATCGGGCCCACCCTCCAATCAGCCCCAGCATTTT. This sequence encodes CSARSGPPSNQPQHF.

In nucleotides, the CDR3 is TGTGCCAGCAGAACCGAGCGTAGGGGGGGAGAAGAGACCCAGTACTTC. Translating gives CASRTERRGGEETQYF. This sequence joins TRBV6-2 or TRBV6-3 and TRBJ2-5; perhaps TRBD2 as D (7 bases). CDR3 length: 16 residues. Looked up from germline, CDR1 is MNHEY and CDR2 is SVGEGT. Trimming removed 6 bases at V and 3 bases at J, with 20 bases between.

The chain carries TRBV11-2 and TRBJ1-3; D call uncertain. Germline CDR1 is SGHAT and CDR2 is FQNNGV. Trimming stripped 1 base from V and 0 bases from J, with 13 bases between. This CDR3 comprises 17 residues. The chain's CDR3 is CASSLVLGLGSGNTIYF. The CDR3 nucleotides read TGTGCCAGCAGCTTAGTTCTGGGGTTAGGCTCTGGAAACACCATATATTTT.

There are a few counts of this clonotype. The V and J genes are TRBV4-1 and TRBJ2-7, with TRBD1 matching over 10 bases. CDR3 length equals 15 residues. Trimming removed 4 bases from V and 7 bases from J; junction bases left unmatched: 10. CDR1 MGHRA and CDR2 YSYEKL come from the germline V gene. The CDR3 spells CASSPSDRGRWEQYF. The CDR3 region has the DNA TGCGCCAGCAGCCCTTCCGACAGGGGGCGGTGGGAGCAGTACTTC.

This clonotype has only a few counts. The gene calls are TRBV5-1 and TRBJ2-3; 7 bases line up with TRBD2. Germline assignment: CDR1 SGHRS and CDR2 YFSETQ. The CDR3 sequence is 18 residues long. V lost 1 base to trimming and J lost 0 bases; unmatched junction nucleotides: 11. The CDR3 bases are TGCGCCAGCAGCTTGACGTGGGAGGGGCGAACTAGCACAGATACGCAGTATTTT. Its translation is CASSLTWEGRTSTDTQYF.

This clonotype was counted between two and nine times. The gene calls are TRBV3-1 and TRBJ2-7; D call uncertain. This CDR3 region has 12 residues. The V gene's germline CDR1 is LGHDT and CDR2 YNNKEL (reference sequence). The V end was cut by 5 bases, the J end by 6 bases, with 11 bases between. CDR3 protein: CASSFGYGEQYV. CDR3 nucleotides: TGTGCCAGCAGCTTTGGGTATGGCGAGCAGTACGTC.

In its sample, this clonotype was seen a few times. V usage is TRBV20-1 and J usage is TRBJ2-3; D tentatively fits TRBD1 or TRBD2 (6 bases each). Deletions cut 0 bases from V and 1 base from J, with 11 bases between. The CDR3 totals 15 residues. Germline CDR1 and CDR2: DFQATT and SNEGSKA (reference sequence). CDR3 nucleotide sequence: TGCAGTGCTAGAGATCCGGGGGCTCGCACAGATACGCAGTATTTT. It translates to CSARDPGARTDTQYF.